This T cell receptor beta chain emerged from a study of blood T cell repertoires in COVID-19. Study context: Both acute and convalescent COVID-19 samples were obtained from the United States, Italy and Spain. T cells, B-cell-depleted T cells, or PBMCs supplied cDNA or gDNA.

Authors' analysis steps: Estimated nucleated cell counts came from reference gene primer amplification. Here immunoSEQ multiplex PCR was the method, and the copy in TCRdb shows in-frame clones only, minus some. The V and J calls and the clone size are those of that table, but D and trimming were determined from the DNA. The sample lists over 60,000 clones; around 80% were seen once. This CDR3 has 12 amino acids. V was clipped by 5 bases and J by 5 bases, with 10 bases between them. Germline lookup yields CDR1 SGHAT and CDR2 FQNNGV. Source material: peripheral blood. The chain joins TRBV11-2 to TRBJ2-7; no clear D. This sequence originates from a woman of 80 years or more with acute or convalescent COVID-19. CDR3 loop: CASSPATHEQYF. CDR3 DNA: TGTGCCAGCAGCCCAGCGACCCACGAGCAGTACTTC.